This TCR beta chain comes out of a study of control samples from healthy donors and cancer patients. Trimming took off 4 bases at V and 4 bases at J, with 18 bases between the two ends. CDR3 length: 16 amino acids. Looked up from germline, CDR1 is SGHNT and CDR2 is YYREEE (reference sequence). Profiled with immunoSEQ multiplex PCR; TCRdb holds only in-frame clones, not every one. The sample lists some 150,000 clones, about nine tenths occurring once. The V and J genes are TRBV5-4 and TRBJ2-1; unclear D gene. Sequencing was carried out using blood. This sequence originates from a man aged 25 to 40 in good health. CDR3 DNA: TGTGCCAGCAGCCCCGCTTCTGCGAGATCTTACAATGAGCAGTTCTTC. It translates to CASSPASARSYNEQFF.